The 30 T cell receptor beta chains below were found in one sample sequenced in a study of shared clonotypes between healthy human individuals. Sequencing was performed with immunoSEQ multiplex PCR; in TCRdb, only in-frame clones are kept and a portion is missing. This table has around 2.5 million clones, over 85% appearing once. Sequenced: naive CD4+ T cells from PBMCs. As for subset: CD45RA+ positively selected. The receptors were gathered from a man aged 18 to 29 in good health. Some clones in this sample may be carry-over from other donors' samples.

This clone was seen more than once but under ten times. The same CDR3 also results from other DNA sequences found in this sample. The V gene is TRBV5-4, the J gene TRBJ1-1; D perhaps matches TRBD1 (5 bases). The CDR3 loop spans 14 amino acids. The germline V gene has CDR1 SGHNT and CDR2 YYREEE (reference sequence). Deletions cut 1 base from V and 2 bases from J, with 9 bases between. CDR3 sequence reads: CASSLKGPNTEAFF. DNA of the CDR3: TGTGCCAGCAGCTTGAAGGGGCCAAACACTGAAGCTTTCTTT.

The chain recombines TRBV4-2 with TRBJ2-7, with 9 bases matching TRBD1. CDR1 LGHNA and CDR2 YNFKEQ come from the germline V gene. The CDR3 extends over 15 amino acids. V was clipped by 4 bases and J by 4 bases; unmatched bases: 8. In DNA form, the CDR3 reads TGTGCCAGCAGCCCACCGGGACAGGGTAAATACGAGCAGTACTTC. It is translated as CASSPPGQGKYEQYF.

The chain is built from TRBV5-1 and TRBJ1-2; a weak D match, TRBD1 (5 bases). The CDR3 runs to 13 residues. V was pared by 0 bases and J by 7 bases, with 10 bases between. Germline lookup yields CDR1 SGHRS and CDR2 YFSETQ. The CDR3: CASSLARAAGYTF. CDR3 nucleotides: TGCGCCAGCAGCTTGGCCAGGGCGGCTGGCTACACCTTC.

The chain employs TRBV7-9 and TRBJ1-2; the match to TRBD1 covers 9 bases. Trimming cost V 5 bases and J 7 bases; bases outside gene matches: 8. CDR3 size: 14 residues. In germline, CDR1 is SEHNR, CDR2 FQNEAQ (reference sequence). CDR3 DNA: TGTGCCAGCAGCGACGGACAGGGGAGGCCTGGCTACACCTTC. This sequence encodes CASSDGQGRPGYTF.

This clone appeared a few times. This chain joins TRBV29-1 and TRBJ1-1; D remains ambiguous. Germline lookup yields CDR1 SQVTM and CDR2 ANQGSEA. Trimming removed 7 bases from V and 0 bases from J, with 15 bases in between. The CDR3 sequence is 14 residues long. CDR3 loop: CSATPSGMNTEAFF. The CDR3 DNA sequence: TGCAGCGCCACCCCCAGCGGTATGAACACTGAAGCTTTCTTT.

A remark on this clone: Other nucleotide sequences from this sample produce the same CDR3. The rearrangement links TRBV19 to TRBJ2-5, with D uncertain. V lost 2 bases and J lost 4, with 5 bases in between. This CDR3 is built from 12 residues. Germline V lookup: CDR1 LNHDA, CDR2 SQIVND (reference sequence). CDR3 protein: CASSINGETQYF. The CDR3, as DNA: TGTGCCAGTAGTATAAATGGAGAGACCCAGTACTTC.

The chain joins TRBV5-4 to TRBJ1-1; tentatively, D is TRBD1 (5 bases). The CDR3 contains 14 residues. CDR1 SGHNT and CDR2 YYREEE come from the germline V gene (reference sequence). The V end was cut by 3 bases, the J end by 4 bases, with 13 bases between. The CDR3 region has the DNA TGTGCCAGCAGCTCCGACAGTGTGGGCACTGAAGCTTTCTTT. Protein sequence: CASSSDSVGTEAFF.

A single count supports this clone. V and J are TRBV28 and TRBJ2-7; TRBD2 might be the D (6 bases). The CDR3 runs to 16 residues. The V end lost 4 bases, the J end lost 2 bases, and 18 bases lay between the germline ends. Germline CDR1 is MDHEN and CDR2 is SYDVKM. CDR3 DNA: TGTGCCAGCAGTTCCTATTTCTCGGGAGTCCCCTACGAGCAGTACTTC. Protein product: CASSSYFSGVPYEQYF.

The table lists this clone with a count of one. The chain recombines TRBV5-1 with TRBJ2-3; the D is unclear. Germline-derived CDR1 and CDR2 are SGHRS and YFSETQ. The CDR3 sequence is 15 residues long. Between the trimmed V and J ends, which lost 2 bases and 4 bases, there was a span of 14 bases. The CDR3 is CASSFISLPPDTQYF. CDR3 sequence (DNA): TGCGCCAGCAGCTTTATAAGTTTACCTCCAGATACGCAGTATTTT.

In this sample, this clone turned up a few times. V usage is TRBV6-1 and J usage is TRBJ1-1; the D is unclear. Germline V lookup: CDR1 MNHNS, CDR2 SASEGT. The germline V and J ends were trimmed by 4 bases and 3 bases, with 9 bases remaining between them. This CDR3 contains 13 residues. The DNA of the CDR3 is TGTGCCAGCAGTGGCGAGGGTTACACTGAAGCTTTCTTT. It encodes CASSGEGYTEAFF.

This chain links TRBV5-4 with TRBJ2-1; D perhaps matches TRBD2 (6 bases). There are 16 residues in the CDR3. Germline values: CDR1 SGHNT, CDR2 YYREEE (reference sequence). Trimming cost V 3 bases and J 8 bases, with 21 bases left between them. CDR3: CASSSRGSRALYEQFF. Here the CDR3 DNA reads TGTGCCAGCAGCTCGCGGGGAAGCAGGGCCCTTTATGAGCAGTTCTTC.

The J gene is TRBJ2-7, the V gene TRBV11-2; D may correspond to TRBD1 or TRBD2 (5 bases each). This CDR3 contains 15 residues. Per the germline V gene, CDR1 is SGHAT and CDR2 is FQNNGV. The V gene lost 4 bases and the J gene lost 0 bases, with 13 bases spanning the gap. CDR3 in amino acids: CASSSNPGSSYEQYF. The CDR3 DNA reads as TGTGCCAGCAGCTCTAATCCAGGGAGCTCCTACGAGCAGTACTTC.

This rearrangement joins TRBV5-6 to TRBJ1-5; D remains unclear. Trimming removed 2 bases at V and 2 bases at J, with 5 bases between. The CDR3 has 13 residues. CDR1 is SGHDT and CDR2 is YYEEEE in the germline V gene. CDR3 region: CASSFSGNQPQHF. CDR3 coding DNA: TGTGCCAGCAGCTTCTCTGGCAATCAGCCCCAGCATTTT. The whole variable domain, filled in from reference TRBV5-6 and TRBJ1-5, reads DAGVTQSPTHLIKTRGQQVTLRCSPKSGHDTVSWYQQALGQGPQFIFQYYEEEERQRGNFPDRFSGHQFPNYSSELNVNALLLGDSALYLCASSFSGNQPQHFGDGTRLSIL.

The rearrangement joins TRBV9 to TRBJ1-1; 10 bases map to TRBD1. Germline assignment: CDR1 SGDLS and CDR2 YYNGEE. J gave up 4 bases and V 0 bases, and 9 bases lay outside the gene matches. The CDR3 spans 17 residues. CDR3 amino acids: CASSVERDRGFITEAFF. The DNA of the CDR3 is TGTGCCAGCAGCGTAGAACGGGACAGGGGCTTTATCACTGAAGCTTTCTTT.

This rearrangement joins TRBV5-1 to TRBJ1-5; the D is unclear. The V end was cut by 5 bases, the J end by 7 bases, with 22 bases between. CDR1 SGHRS and CDR2 YFSETQ come from the germline V gene. This CDR3 has 16 residues. DNA for the CDR3: TGCGCCAGCAGTCTTGGTCCCTCCGATATAGGCCAGCCCCAGCATTTT. It is translated as CASSLGPSDIGQPQHF.

The chain is built from TRBV7-9 and TRBJ2-1; D tentatively fits TRBD1 or TRBD2 (5 bases each). Germline V lookup: CDR1 SEHNR, CDR2 FQNEAQ (reference sequence). With 4 bases removed from V and 2 bases from J, the gap between germline ends came to 15 bases. The CDR3 has 16 amino acids. The CDR3 DNA sequence: TGTGCCAGCAGCTATCGGGGCAGGGCAGCCTACAATGAGCAGTTCTTC. This sequence encodes CASSYRGRAAYNEQFF.

J is TRBJ2-1 and V is TRBV7-9; 10 bases line up with TRBD2. The CDR3 length is 16 residues. The V gene end was trimmed by 6 bases and the J gene end by 5 bases; junction bases not matched to a gene: 10. The germline V gene encodes CDR1 SEHNR and CDR2 FQNEAQ (reference sequence). The CDR3 loop reads CASRLLSGRAHNEQFF. The DNA of the CDR3 is TGTGCCAGCAGGCTTCTGAGCGGGAGGGCCCACAATGAGCAGTTCTTC.

DNA of the CDR3: TGTGCCAGCAGCTTTGGCCTAGTGAACAATCAGCCCCAGCATTTT. Its protein is CASSFGLVNNQPQHF. The chain carries TRBV5-6 and TRBJ1-5; no reliable D call. The CDR3 has 15 residues. The germline V and J ends were trimmed by 2 bases and 3 bases, with 12 bases remaining between them. Germline V gene sequence: CDR1 SGHDT, CDR2 YYEEEE. Together with reference TRBV5-6 and TRBJ1-5, the CDR3 gives the full variable domain: DAGVTQSPTHLIKTRGQQVTLRCSPKSGHDTVSWYQQALGQGPQFIFQYYEEEERQRGNFPDRFSGHQFPNYSSELNVNALLLGDSALYLCASSFGLVNNQPQHFGDGTRLSIL.

V usage is TRBV6-1 and J usage is TRBJ2-6, with 10 bases aligning to TRBD1. V dropped 4 bases and J dropped 4; count of bases not matched to a gene: 10. Per germline, CDR1 MNHNS and CDR2 SASEGT. The CDR3 is made up of 18 amino acids. The CDR3 DNA sequence: TGTGCCAGCAGTGCCGAGACAGGGGGCTACAGGGGGGCCAACGTCCTGACTTTC. Translated: CASSAETGGYRGANVLTF.

The chain recombines TRBV27 with TRBJ1-5; D perhaps matches TRBD1 (6 bases). This CDR3 has 16 amino acids. The V gene's germline CDR1 is MNHEY and CDR2 SMNVEV (reference sequence). The V and J ends lost 6 bases and 1 base respectively, with 16 bases between them. The CDR3: CASSRIRTDSNQPQHF. For the CDR3, the DNA is TGTGCCAGCAGCCGCATTCGGACAGACAGCAATCAGCCCCAGCATTTT.

V gene TRBV9 combines with J gene TRBJ1-4; D ambiguous. This CDR3 spans 14 amino acids. The germline CDR1 and CDR2 sequences are SGDLS and YYNGEE. V shed 3 bases and J shed 7 bases, with 13 bases lying between them. In DNA, the CDR3 is TGTGCCAGCAGCGCGGCCACGTTGAGTGAAAAACTGTTTTTT. Amino acids: CASSAATLSEKLFF.

The V and J genes are TRBV27 and TRBJ1-2, with 9 nucleotides matching TRBD1. CDR3 length equals 17 residues. Germline assignment: CDR1 MNHEY and CDR2 SMNVEV (reference sequence). Trimming at V came to 7 bases and at J to 6 bases, leaving 18 bases not matched to a gene. DNA for the CDR3: TGTGCCAGCACCTTTTTGGACCGGGGGACAGGGTTCGATGGCTACACCTTC. Its protein product is CASTFLDRGTGFDGYTF.

This clone has only a few counts. The chain recombines TRBV28 with TRBJ1-3; 7 bases align to TRBD1. CDR1 and CDR2 from the germline V gene are MDHEN and SYDVKM. The CDR3 runs to 14 residues. The ends lost 7 bases at V and 6 bases at J; junction bases unmatched: 9. The CDR3 sequence: CASIPKTGTNTIYF. CDR3 nucleotide sequence: TGTGCCAGCATTCCCAAGACAGGGACAAACACCATATATTTT.

The V and J genes are TRBV10-3 and TRBJ1-2; tentative D call: TRBD1 (5 bases). This CDR3 region has 16 residues. Germline CDR1 reads ENHRY; CDR2 reads SYGVKD. Trimming shortened V by 0 bases and J by 3 bases, and 14 bases separated the two germline ends. In DNA, the CDR3 is TGTGCCATCAGTGAGTCTGGGGGAAATTTTCACTATGGCTACACCTTC. It yields the protein CAISESGGNFHYGYTF.

This chain joins TRBV4-1 and TRBJ2-7, with 11 bases aligning to TRBD2. The germline gives CDR1 MGHRA, CDR2 YSYEKL. J gave up 6 bases and V 1 base, and 5 bases lay outside the gene matches. The CDR3 spans 15 residues. CDR3: CASSQGSGRAGEQYF. CDR3 sequence (DNA): TGCGCCAGCAGCCAAGGTAGCGGGAGGGCGGGCGAGCAGTACTTC.

In its sample, this clone was seen once. The chain combines TRBV7-3 with TRBJ2-7; D is ambiguous. V lost 1 base and J 2 bases, leaving 12 bases between the germline ends. Germline V lookup: CDR1 SGHTA, CDR2 FQGTGA. The CDR3 runs to 15 residues. The chain's CDR3 is CASSLSLGSPYEQYF. The CDR3 DNA follows: TGTGCCAGCAGCTTAAGTCTGGGTTCACCCTACGAGCAGTACTTC.

The chain joins TRBV27 to TRBJ2-5, with 10 bases lining up with TRBD2. Per germline, CDR1 MNHEY and CDR2 SMNVEV (reference sequence). The CDR3 contains 16 residues. V shed 5 bases, J shed 0 bases, and the junction held 6 bases outside the gene matches. The CDR3 loop is CASSVAGGLYQETQYF. The CDR3 DNA sequence: TGTGCCAGCAGTGTAGCGGGAGGCCTCTACCAAGAGACCCAGTACTTC.

The rearrangement links TRBV19 to TRBJ2-1, with D unresolved. This CDR3 is 16 amino acids long. The ends were cut back, 4 bases at V and 8 bases at J, with 21 bases in the middle. Germline assignment: CDR1 LNHDA and CDR2 SQIVND (reference sequence). CDR3 residues: CASSKSPGRRIHEQFF. The CDR3 nucleotides are TGTGCCAGTAGTAAAAGCCCCGGACGGCGAATCCATGAGCAGTTCTTC.

This clone was observed a handful of times. The rearrangement links TRBV7-9 to TRBJ1-2; 8 nucleotides match TRBD1. This CDR3 has 15 residues. V shed 2 bases and J 4 bases; nucleotides not matched to a gene: 6. Germline CDR1 is SEHNR and CDR2 is FQNEAQ (reference sequence). CDR3 bases: TGTGCCAGCAGCTTACAGGGGGCCAAATCCTATGGCTACACCTTC. Encoded protein: CASSLQGAKSYGYTF.

The rearrangement uses TRBV6-1 and TRBJ2-3; unclear D gene. Between the trimmed V and J ends, which lost 6 bases and 6 bases, there was a span of 19 bases. This CDR3 region has 15 residues. Germline CDR1 is MNHNS and CDR2 is SASEGT. CDR3 loop: CASSLGPGHSDTQYF. The CDR3 bases are TGTGCCAGCAGCCTAGGTCCAGGCCACTCGGATACGCAGTATTTT.